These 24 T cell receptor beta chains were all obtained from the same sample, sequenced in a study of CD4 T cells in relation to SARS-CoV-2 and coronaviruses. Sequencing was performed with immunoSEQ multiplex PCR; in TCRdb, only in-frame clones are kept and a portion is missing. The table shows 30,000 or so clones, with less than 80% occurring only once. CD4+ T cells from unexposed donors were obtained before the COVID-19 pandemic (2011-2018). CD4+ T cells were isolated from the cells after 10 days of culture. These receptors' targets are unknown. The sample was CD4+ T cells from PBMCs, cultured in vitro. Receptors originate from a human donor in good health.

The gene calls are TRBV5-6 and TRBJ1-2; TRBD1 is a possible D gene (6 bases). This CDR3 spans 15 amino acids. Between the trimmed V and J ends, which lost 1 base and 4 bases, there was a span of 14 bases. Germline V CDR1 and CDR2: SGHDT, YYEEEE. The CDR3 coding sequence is TGTGCCAGCAGCTTGATCGCGGGGGGCCTCTATGGCTACACCTTC. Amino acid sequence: CASSLIAGGLYGYTF.

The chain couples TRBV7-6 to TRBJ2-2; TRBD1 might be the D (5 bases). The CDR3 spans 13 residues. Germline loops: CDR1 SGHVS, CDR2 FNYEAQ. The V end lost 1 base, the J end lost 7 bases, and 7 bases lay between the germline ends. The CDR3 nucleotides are TGTGCCAGCAGCTTAGTTAGGGGCGGGGAGCTGTTTTTT. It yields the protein CASSLVRGGELFF.

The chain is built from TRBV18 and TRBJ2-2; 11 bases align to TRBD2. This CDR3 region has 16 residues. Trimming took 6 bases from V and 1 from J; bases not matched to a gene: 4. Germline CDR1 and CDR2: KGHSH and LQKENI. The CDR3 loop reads CASSPGTSGNTGELFF. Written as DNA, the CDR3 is TGTGCCAGCTCCCCGGGGACTAGCGGGAACACCGGGGAGCTGTTTTTT.

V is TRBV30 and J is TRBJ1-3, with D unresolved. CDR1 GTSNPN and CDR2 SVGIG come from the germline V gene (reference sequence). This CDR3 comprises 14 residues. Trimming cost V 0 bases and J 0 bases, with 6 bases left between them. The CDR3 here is CAWSVGTSGNTIYF. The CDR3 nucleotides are TGTGCCTGGAGTGTGGGCACCTCTGGAAACACCATATATTTT.

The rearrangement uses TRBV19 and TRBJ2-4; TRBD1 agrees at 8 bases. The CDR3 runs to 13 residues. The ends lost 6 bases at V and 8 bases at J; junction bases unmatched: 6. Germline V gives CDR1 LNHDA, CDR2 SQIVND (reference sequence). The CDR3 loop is CASSKTGEHIQYF. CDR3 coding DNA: TGTGCCAGTAGCAAGACAGGGGAACACATTCAGTACTTC.

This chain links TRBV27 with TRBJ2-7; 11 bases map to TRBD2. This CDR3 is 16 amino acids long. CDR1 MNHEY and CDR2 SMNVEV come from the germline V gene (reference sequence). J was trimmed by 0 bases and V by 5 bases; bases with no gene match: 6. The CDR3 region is CASSRGTSGYSYEQYF. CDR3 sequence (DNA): TGTGCCAGCAGTCGTGGGACTAGCGGATACTCCTACGAGCAGTACTTC.

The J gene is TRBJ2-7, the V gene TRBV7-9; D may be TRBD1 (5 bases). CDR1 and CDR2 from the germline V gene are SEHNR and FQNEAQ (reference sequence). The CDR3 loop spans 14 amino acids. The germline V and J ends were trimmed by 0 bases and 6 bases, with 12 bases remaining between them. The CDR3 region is CASSLAGQAGEQYF. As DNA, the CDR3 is TGTGCCAGCAGCTTAGCGGGGCAGGCCGGCGAGCAGTACTTC. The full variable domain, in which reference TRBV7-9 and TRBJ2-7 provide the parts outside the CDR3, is DTGVSQNPRHKITKRGQNVTFRCDPISEHNRLYWYRQTLGQGPEFLTYFQNEAQLEKSRLLSDRFSAERPKGSFSTLEIQRTEQGDSAMYLCASSLAGQAGEQYFGPGTRLTVT.

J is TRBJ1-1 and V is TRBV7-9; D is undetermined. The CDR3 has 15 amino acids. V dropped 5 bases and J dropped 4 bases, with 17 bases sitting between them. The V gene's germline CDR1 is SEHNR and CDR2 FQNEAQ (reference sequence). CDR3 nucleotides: TGTGCCAGCAGCCCCCCATTCCCGGGAGGCACTGAAGCTTTCTTT. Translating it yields CASSPPFPGGTEAFF.

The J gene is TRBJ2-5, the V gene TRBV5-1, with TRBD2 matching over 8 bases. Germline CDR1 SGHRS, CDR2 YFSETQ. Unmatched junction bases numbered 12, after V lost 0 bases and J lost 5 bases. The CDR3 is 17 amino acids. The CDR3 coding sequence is TGCGCCAGCAGCTTGGCCCCTAGCGGGCGCACATGGGAGACCCAGTACTTC. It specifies CASSLAPSGRTWETQYF.

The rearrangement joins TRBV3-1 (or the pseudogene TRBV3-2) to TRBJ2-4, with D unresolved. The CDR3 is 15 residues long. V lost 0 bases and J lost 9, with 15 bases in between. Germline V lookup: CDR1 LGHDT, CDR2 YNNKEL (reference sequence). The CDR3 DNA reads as TGTGCCAGCAGCCAAGATGTGGCCACCTCCACCATTCAGTACTTC. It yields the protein CASSQDVATSTIQYF.

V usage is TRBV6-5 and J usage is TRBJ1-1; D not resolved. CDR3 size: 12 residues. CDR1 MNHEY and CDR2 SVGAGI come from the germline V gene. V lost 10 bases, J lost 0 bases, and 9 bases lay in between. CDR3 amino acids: CAILLMNTEAFF. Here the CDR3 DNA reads TGTGCCATCCTCCTAATGAACACTGAAGCTTTCTTT.

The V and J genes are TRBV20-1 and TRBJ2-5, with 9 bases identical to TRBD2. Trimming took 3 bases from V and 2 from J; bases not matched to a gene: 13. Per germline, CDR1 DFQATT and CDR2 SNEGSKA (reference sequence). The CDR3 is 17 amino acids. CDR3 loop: CSASGGFVAGGQETQYF. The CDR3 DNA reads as TGCAGTGCTAGTGGAGGTTTCGTGGCGGGGGGGCAAGAGACCCAGTACTTC.

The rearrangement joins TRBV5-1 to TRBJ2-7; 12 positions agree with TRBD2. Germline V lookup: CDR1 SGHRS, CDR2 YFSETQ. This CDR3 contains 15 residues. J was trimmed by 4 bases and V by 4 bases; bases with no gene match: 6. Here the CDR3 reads CASSRTSGAYYEQYF. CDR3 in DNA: TGCGCCAGCAGCAGGACTAGCGGGGCCTATTACGAGCAGTACTTC.

In DNA form, the CDR3 reads TGTGCCAGCAGCAAACCCATCCTCCAGGGCAAAAGCTCCTACGAGCAGTACTTC. Translating it yields CASSKPILQGKSSYEQYF. This chain uses TRBV21-1 with TRBJ2-7; the table's D call, TRBD1, has no DNA check behind it. TRBV21-1 is listed as a pseudogene. This CDR3 region has 18 residues.

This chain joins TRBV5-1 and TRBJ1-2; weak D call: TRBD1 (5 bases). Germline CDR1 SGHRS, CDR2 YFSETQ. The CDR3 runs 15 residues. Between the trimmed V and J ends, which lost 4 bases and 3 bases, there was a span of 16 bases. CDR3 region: CASSIGAGIDYGYTF. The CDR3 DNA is TGCGCCAGCAGCATCGGGGCAGGCATTGACTATGGCTACACCTTC.

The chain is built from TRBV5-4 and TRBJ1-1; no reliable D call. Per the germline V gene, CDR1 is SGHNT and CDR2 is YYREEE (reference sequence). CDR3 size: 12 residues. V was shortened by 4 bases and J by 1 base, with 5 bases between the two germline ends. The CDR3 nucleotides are TGTGCCAGCAGCCGACAGAACACTGAAGCTTTCTTT. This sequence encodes CASSRQNTEAFF.

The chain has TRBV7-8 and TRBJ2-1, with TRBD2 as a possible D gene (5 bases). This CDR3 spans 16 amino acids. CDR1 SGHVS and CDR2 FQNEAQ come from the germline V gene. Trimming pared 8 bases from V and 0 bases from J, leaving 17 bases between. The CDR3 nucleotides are TGTGCCAGCCGCTCACCGAGCGGAGGCTCCTACAATGAGCAGTTCTTC. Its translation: CASRSPSGGSYNEQFF.

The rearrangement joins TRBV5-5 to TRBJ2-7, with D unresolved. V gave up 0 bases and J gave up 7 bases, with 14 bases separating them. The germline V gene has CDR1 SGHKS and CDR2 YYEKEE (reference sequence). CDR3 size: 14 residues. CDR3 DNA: TGTGCCAGCAGCTTGGTGGGTACGGTAAATGAGCAGTACTTC. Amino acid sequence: CASSLVGTVNEQYF.

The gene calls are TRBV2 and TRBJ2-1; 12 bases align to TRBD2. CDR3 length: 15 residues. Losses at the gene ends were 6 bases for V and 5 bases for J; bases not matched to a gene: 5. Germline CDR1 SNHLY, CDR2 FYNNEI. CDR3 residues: CASRVGLAGNNEQFF. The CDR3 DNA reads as TGTGCCAGCAGAGTAGGACTAGCGGGGAACAATGAGCAGTTCTTC.

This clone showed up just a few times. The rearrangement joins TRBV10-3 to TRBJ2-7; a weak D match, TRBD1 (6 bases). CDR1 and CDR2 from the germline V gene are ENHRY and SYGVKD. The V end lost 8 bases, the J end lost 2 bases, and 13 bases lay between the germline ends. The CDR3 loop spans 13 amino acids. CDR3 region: CAIGTGTTYEQYF. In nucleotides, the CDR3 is TGTGCCATCGGCACAGGGACAACCTACGAGCAGTACTTC.

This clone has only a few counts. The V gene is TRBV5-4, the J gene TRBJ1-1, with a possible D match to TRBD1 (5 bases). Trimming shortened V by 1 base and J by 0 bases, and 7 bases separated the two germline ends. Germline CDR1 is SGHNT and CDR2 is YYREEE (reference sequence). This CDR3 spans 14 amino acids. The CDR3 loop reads CASSLIGVNTEAFF. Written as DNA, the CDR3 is TGTGCCAGCAGCTTGATAGGGGTGAACACTGAAGCTTTCTTT.

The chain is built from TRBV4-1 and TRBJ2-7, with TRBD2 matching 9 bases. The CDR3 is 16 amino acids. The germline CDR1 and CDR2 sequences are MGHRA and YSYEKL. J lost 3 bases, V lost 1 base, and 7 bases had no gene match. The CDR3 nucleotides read TGCGCCAGCAGCCAAGTCGGGCGGGGGGGGAACTACGAGCAGTACTTC. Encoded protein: CASSQVGRGGNYEQYF.

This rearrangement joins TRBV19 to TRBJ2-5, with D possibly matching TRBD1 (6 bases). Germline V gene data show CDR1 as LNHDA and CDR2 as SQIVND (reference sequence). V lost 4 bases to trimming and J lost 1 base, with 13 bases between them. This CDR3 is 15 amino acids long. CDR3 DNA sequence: TGTGCCAGTAGTAGCCCAGGGGTCCGCCAAGAGACCCAGTACTTC. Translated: CASSSPGVRQETQYF.

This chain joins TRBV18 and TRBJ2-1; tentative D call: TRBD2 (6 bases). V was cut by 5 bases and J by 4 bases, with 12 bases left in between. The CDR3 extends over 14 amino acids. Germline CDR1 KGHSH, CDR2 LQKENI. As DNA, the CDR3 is TGTGCCAGCTCATCCGGAGGGGTATACAATGAGCAGTTCTTC. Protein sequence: CASSSGGVYNEQFF.